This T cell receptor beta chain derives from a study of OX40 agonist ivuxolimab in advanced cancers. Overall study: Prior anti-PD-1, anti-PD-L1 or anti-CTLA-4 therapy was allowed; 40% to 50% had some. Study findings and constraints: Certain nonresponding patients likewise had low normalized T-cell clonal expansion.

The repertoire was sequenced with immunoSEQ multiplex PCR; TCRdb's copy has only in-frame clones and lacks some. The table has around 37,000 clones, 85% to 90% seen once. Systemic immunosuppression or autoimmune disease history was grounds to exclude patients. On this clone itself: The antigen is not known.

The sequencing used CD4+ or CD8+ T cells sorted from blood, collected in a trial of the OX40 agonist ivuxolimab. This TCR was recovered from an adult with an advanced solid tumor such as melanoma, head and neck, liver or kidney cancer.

CDR3 in amino acids: CASSLTGADEQFF. The DNA for the CDR3 is TGTGCCAGCAGTTTGACAGGGGCGGATGAGCAGTTCTTC. This chain connects TRBV27 to TRBJ2-1, with 8 nucleotides matching TRBD1. V lost 3 bases, J lost 8 bases, and 3 bases stayed unmatched. The CDR3 is 13 residues long. Germline V gene data show CDR1 as MNHEY and CDR2 as SMNVEV (reference sequence).